This T cell receptor (beta chain) was identified during a study of T-cell reconstitution after alpha-beta-depleted transplantation in children. Germline CDR1 and CDR2: DFQATT and SNEGSKA (reference sequence). The CDR3 totals 16 residues. V shed 3 bases and J shed 2 bases, with 17 bases lying between them. The authors prepared the TCRbeta library with unique molecular identifiers. TCRdb independently ran MiXCR on the PCR reads; one entry per CDR3 protein. The table shows about 72,000 distinct CDR3 sequences, with 7.3% occurring only once. This sequence originates from a human donor who donated a stem cell graft to a child with acute lymphoblastic leukemia. This chain links TRBV20-1 with TRBJ2-1, with D possibly TRBD2 on 6 matching bases. Sequenced material: PBMCs from the stem cell graft donor, taken from the stem cell graft. The CDR3 reads CSASTGESDAYNEQFF. The DNA for the CDR3 is TGCAGTGCTAGTACGGGGGAGAGCGATGCCTACAATGAGCAGTTCTTC.